This passage covers 15 T cell receptor beta chains from one sample sequenced in a study of T-cell memory formation after mild COVID-19 (dated by TCRdb to about 2021). Libraries came from 5' RACE. Sequencing was carried out with an Illumina NovaSeq 6000. Using fastp trimming at Q25 and MiXCR clonotype assembly, TCRdb reanalyzed the public sequencing data and kept in-frame beta chains. One record per CDR3 amino acid sequence lists the most common genes and DNA. For this sample there are around 310,000 distinct CDR3 sequences; approximately 15% appear just once. About a fifth of the sample belongs to the ten largest clones. The specimen was PBMCs or a T cell subset sorted from them (not recorded which). The origin of the receptors is a man aged 18-30 years who had mild COVID-19 (a few samples of this study predate the infection). The sample titles of this study are shuffled in the database, so cell type and time point are left out; the donor was told from shared clones.

This chain connects TRBV7-9 to TRBJ2-3; TRBD2 matches 11 bases. Germline CDR1 reads SEHNR; CDR2 reads FQNEAQ (reference sequence). V gave up 4 bases and J gave up 2 bases; unmatched junction bases: 11. The CDR3 runs 18 residues. The CDR3 loop reads CASSSARASGGYTDTQYF. The CDR3 DNA is TGTGCCAGCAGCTCCGCCAGAGCTAGCGGGGGGTACACAGATACGCAGTATTTT.

Only a few counts were recorded for this clonotype. J is TRBJ1-2 and V is TRBV3-1, with a weak D call TRBD1 (6 bases). From germline, CDR1 is LGHDT and CDR2 YNNKEL (reference sequence). CDR3 length: 14 residues. V was pared by 9 bases and J by 2 bases, with 16 bases between. DNA of the CDR3: TGTGCCAGTGGTCGAACGACAGGCAACTATGGCTACACCTTC. Translated, it gives CASGRTTGNYGYTF. The variable domain in full, with the rest retrieved from reference TRBV3-1 and TRBJ1-2, is DTAVSQTPKYLVTQMGNDKSIKCEQNLGHDTMYWYKQDSKKFLKIMFSYNNKELIINETVPNRFSPKSPDKAHLNLHINSLELGDSAVYFCASGRTTGNYGYTFGSGTRLTVV.

A few counts support this clonotype. V gene TRBV19 combines with J gene TRBJ2-1; TRBD2 is a possible D gene (5 bases). Germline values: CDR1 LNHDA, CDR2 SQIVND (reference sequence). This CDR3 region has 14 residues. The V end lost 10 bases, the J end lost 2 bases, and 15 bases lay between the germline ends. The CDR3 DNA sequence: TGTGCCACCAGGAAGACGGGGACCTACAATGAGCAGTTCTTC. It yields the protein CATRKTGTYNEQFF.

The chain uses TRBV2 and TRBJ1-5, with D unresolved. The V end lost 5 bases, the J end lost 6 bases, and 5 bases lay between the germline ends. The CDR3 loop spans 11 amino acids. CDR1 and CDR2 from the germline V gene are SNHLY and FYNNEI. DNA for the CDR3: TGTGCCAGCAGTCGGGGTCAGCCCCAGCATTTT. Translating gives CASSRGQPQHF.

The rearrangement uses TRBV5-6 and TRBJ2-3; TRBD2 aligns across 11 bases. This CDR3 is 18 amino acids long. Germline V gives CDR1 SGHDT, CDR2 YYEEEE. After removal of 4 bases from V and 0 bases from J, the junction contained 10 bases not matched to a gene. CDR3 coding DNA: TGTGCCAGCAGCACCCCTAGCGGGGGGCGAGGTAGCACAGATACGCAGTATTTT. Its translation: CASSTPSGGRGSTDTQYF.

The gene calls are TRBV29-1 and TRBJ2-1; maybe TRBD2 (6 bases). Germline-derived CDR1 and CDR2 are SQVTM and ANQGSEA. Trimming shortened V by 7 bases and J by 10 bases, and 20 bases separated the two germline ends. The CDR3 runs to 13 residues. The chain's CDR3 is CSARGWGDGEQFF. The CDR3, as DNA: TGCAGCGCCCGAGGCTGGGGGGATGGCGAGCAGTTCTTC.

This clonotype was seen ten or more times. V gene TRBV27 combines with J gene TRBJ2-7; tentative D call: TRBD1 (6 bases). The CDR3 loop spans 13 amino acids. Germline-derived CDR1 and CDR2 are MNHEY and SMNVEV (reference sequence). With 1 base removed from V and 5 bases from J, the gap between germline ends came to 9 bases. The CDR3 coding sequence is TGTGCCAGCAGTTTATACAGGGACCACGAGCAGTACGTC. It encodes CASSLYRDHEQYV.

This clonotype showed up just a few times. V usage is TRBV27 and J usage is TRBJ2-7; 8 bases align to TRBD2. The CDR3 spans 15 residues. The J segment lost 4 bases and the V segment lost 2 bases, leaving 7 bases of the junction unmatched. Germline loops: CDR1 MNHEY, CDR2 SMNVEV (reference sequence). The CDR3 sequence: CASSLQAGVSYEQYV. In nucleotides, the CDR3 is TGTGCCAGCAGTTTACAAGCGGGGGTTTCGTACGAGCAGTACGTC.

This clonotype was counted many times. The chain links TRBV27 to TRBJ2-3; 9 nucleotides agree with TRBD2. V gave up 8 bases and J gave up 1 base; unmatched junction bases: 4. Germline V gene data show CDR1 as MNHEY and CDR2 as SMNVEV (reference sequence). The CDR3 runs 14 residues. The chain's CDR3 is CASRVAGGTDTQYF. The CDR3 DNA is TGTGCCAGCCGCGTAGCGGGGGGCACAGATACGCAGTATTTT.

This clonotype appeared a few times. The chain carries TRBV6-4 and TRBJ2-3, with no clear D. The germline V gene has CDR1 MRHNA and CDR2 SNTAGT. V shed 6 bases and J shed 1 base, with 11 bases lying between them. This CDR3 is built from 14 residues. The CDR3 here is CASSRWVGTDTQYF. CDR3 nucleotides: TGTGCCAGCAGCCGGTGGGTCGGCACAGATACGCAGTATTTT.

There are a few counts of this clonotype. The chain carries TRBV28 and TRBJ2-2; 10 bases fit TRBD1. This CDR3 is 16 amino acids long. V dropped 1 base and J dropped 5; count of bases not matched to a gene: 4. Germline CDR1 is MDHEN and CDR2 is SYDVKM. The CDR3 protein is CASSLSRTGGTGELFF. The CDR3 DNA follows: TGTGCCAGCAGTTTATCGAGGACAGGGGGGACCGGGGAGCTGTTTTTT.

The V call is TRBV12-5, the J call TRBJ1-5; D is unresolved. Germline assignment: CDR1 LGHNT and CDR2 FRNRAP. The CDR3 sequence is 13 residues long. As DNA, the CDR3 is TGTGCCACTTCGGGTTATAGCAATCAGCCCCAGCATTTT. Translation gives CATSGYSNQPQHF.

There are a few counts of this clonotype. The chain links TRBV28 to TRBJ2-7, with D uncertain. The V gene lost 7 bases and the J gene lost 4 bases, with 8 bases spanning the gap. CDR1 and CDR2 from the germline V gene are MDHEN and SYDVKM. The CDR3 length is 11 residues. The CDR3 protein is CASKGRYEQYV. The CDR3 DNA reads as TGTGCCAGCAAAGGTCGGTACGAGCAGTACGTC.

This chain uses TRBV7-9 with TRBJ1-3; D is unresolved. The CDR3 consists of 14 residues. V was cut by 1 base and J by 1 base, with 5 bases left in between. Germline CDR1 reads SEHNR; CDR2 reads FQNEAQ (reference sequence). CDR3 sequence (DNA): TGTGCCAGCAGCTTAGAGGCGTCTGGAAACACCATATATTTT. Residues: CASSLEASGNTIYF.

V and J are TRBV20-1 and TRBJ2-1, with D unresolved. Germline assignment: CDR1 DFQATT and CDR2 SNEGSKA (reference sequence). V lost 1 base, J lost 0 bases, and 16 bases lay in between. The CDR3 is 17 residues long. As DNA, the CDR3 is TGCAGTGCTAGAGCCATAAGCTGGAAGAGCTCCTACAATGAGCAGTTCTTC. This translates into CSARAISWKSSYNEQFF.